This T cell receptor beta chain was identified during a study of regulatory T cells in long-lasting Graves disease. The study's findings and limits: The sample size was small, and this may have reduced accuracy.

A remark on this clonotype: Its antigen is unknown.

Time point noted: newly diagnosed GD, antithyroid drugs for less than 3 months. RNA extracted from PBMCs served as the sequencing template. The patients included were those that came from an endocrinology department in Xi'an, China. Through Arm-PCR of CDR3 regions and iRepertoire HTBI primers, TCR beta libraries were built. Via MiXCR, TCRdb re-called the multiplex PCR reads, giving one row per CDR3 protein. The data contain 530,000 or so distinct CDR3 sequences, roughly 15% of them seen just once; the ten biggest clones take up around 11%. These data also formed part of another study, on T cells in Graves' hyperthyroidism and ophthalmopathy. Per that study: HTBI primers were the set used in a first-round RT-PCR of the TCR CDR3.

Sequencing used peripheral blood mononuclear cells (PBMCs), obtained at new diagnosis, from a patient treated with antithyroid drugs. The TCR was taken from a man younger than 35 with Graves disease.

The CDR3: CAISVGTANYGYTF. The CDR3 DNA reads as TGTGCCATCAGTGTCGGGACAGCTAACTATGGCTACACCTTC. The chain recombines TRBV10-3 with TRBJ1-2; TRBD1 aligns across 7 bases. The V gene's germline CDR1 is ENHRY and CDR2 SYGVKD. The CDR3 is made up of 14 amino acids. The V and J ends lost 4 bases and 0 bases, in that order; junction bases with no gene match: 2.